In this sample, the clone carrying this TCR beta chain turned up a few times. The V and J ends lost 0 bases and 1 base respectively, with 7 bases between them. The CDR3 spans 15 residues. Looked up from germline, CDR1 is LGHNA and CDR2 is YNFKEQ. The data were taken from a study of identical twins. Each CDR3 protein is one row after TCRdb ran MiXCR on the 5' RACE reads. The table shows about 470,000 distinct CDR3 sequences, with about 24% occurring only once. This sample also appeared in a second study, on T cells expressing NK-cell markers.

The sample comprised CD4+ T cells sorted from blood. The TCR was taken from a woman between 18 and 29 years old in good health. The chain joins TRBV4-2 to TRBJ2-1; tentatively, D is TRBD1 or TRBD2 (5 bases each). CDR3 residues: CASSQEGVSYNEQFF. The CDR3, as DNA: TGTGCCAGCAGCCAAGAGGGGGTTTCCTACAATGAGCAGTTCTTC.